This is a list of T cell receptor beta chains from one sample in a study of OX40 agonist ivuxolimab in advanced cancers. Generated by immunoSEQ multiplex PCR, the TCRdb table keeps only in-frame clones and is missing some. Of about 62,000 clones in the sample, 80% to 90% are singletons; the top ten hold about 2.4%. Source: CD4+ or CD8+ T cells sorted from blood, taken in a trial of the OX40 agonist ivuxolimab. Source of these receptors: an adult with an advanced solid tumor such as melanoma, head and neck, liver or kidney cancer. Each CDR3 is given with its conserved first and last residue. Each record gives: J gene, V gene, CDR3 protein.

J gene: TRBJ1-2
V gene: TRBV5-1
CDR3 protein: CASSPTPGQGEGYTF

J gene: TRBJ1-5
V gene: TRBV2
CDR3 protein: CASNPRRDQPQHF

J gene: TRBJ2-1
V gene: TRBV4-2
CDR3 protein: CASSQVPGPGPYNEQFF

J gene: TRBJ2-3
V gene: TRBV5-1
CDR3 protein: CASSRAGKGSTDTQYF

J gene: TRBJ2-1
V gene: TRBV15
CDR3 protein: CATSRDGARFGNEQFF

J gene: TRBJ1-1
V gene: TRBV5-1
CDR3 protein: CASSGTGIGTEAFF

J gene: TRBJ1-4
V gene: TRBV6-5
CDR3 protein: CASSKMGGGNEKLFF

J gene: TRBJ2-1
V gene: TRBV6-6
CDR3 protein: CASSYSKGPGKVEQFF

J gene: TRBJ1-5
V gene: TRBV5-6
CDR3 protein: CASSLGLRGAQPQHF

J gene: TRBJ1-1
V gene: TRBV29-1
CDR3 protein: CSVHNRREGTEAFF

J gene: TRBJ2-5
V gene: TRBV10-3
CDR3 protein: CAISKGQGETQYF

J gene: TRBJ1-1
V gene: TRBV9
CDR3 protein: CASSVGGRGGTEAFF

J gene: TRBJ2-7
V gene: TRBV5-5
CDR3 protein: CASSPGQAGGEQYF

J gene: TRBJ2-7
V gene: TRBV5-1
CDR3 protein: CASSLGDAKPFSYEQYF

J gene: TRBJ1-1
V gene: TRBV5-8
CDR3 protein: CASSLETGRNTEAFF

J gene: TRBJ2-3
V gene: TRBV6-6
CDR3 protein: CASSYSRVADTQYF

J gene: TRBJ1-4
V gene: TRBV2
CDR3 protein: CASSESEKLFF